The 2 T cell receptor beta chains listed next were all sequenced from one sample in a study of regulatory T cells in long-lasting Graves disease. The time point denotes: newly diagnosed GD, antithyroid drugs for less than 3 months. From RNA extracted from PBMCs, the TCR library was made. Library construction for TCR beta used iRepertoire HTBI primers and Arm-PCR of CDR3 regions. MiXCR, applied by TCRdb to the multiplex PCR reads, yields one record per CDR3 protein. The sample holds approximately 230,000 distinct CDR3 sequences, approximately 20% seen once. The sequences come from peripheral blood mononuclear cells (PBMCs), collected at new diagnosis, from a patient treated with antithyroid drugs. Receptors were obtained from a female donor with Graves disease.

This clonotype was observed many times. The V gene is TRBV7-3, the J gene TRBJ2-2; 9 bases align to TRBD2. From germline, CDR1 is SGHTA and CDR2 FQGTGA. CDR3 length: 16 amino acids. V was pared by 1 base and J by 3 bases, with 3 bases of the junction left unmatched. CDR3 protein: CASSLMTSGYTGELFF. The CDR3 DNA follows: TGTGCCAGCAGCTTAATGACTAGCGGATACACCGGGGAGCTGTTTTTT.

Note on this clonotype: A far larger clone is one base from this, pointing to a likely read error. V usage is TRBV28 and J usage is TRBJ1-6; possible D gene TRBD1, 6 bases. The CDR3 extends over 18 amino acids. Germline V gene lookup returns CDR1 MDHEN and CDR2 SYDVKM. The CDR3 sequence: CTSSLRGAESSYNSPLHF. In DNA, the CDR3 is TGTACCAGCAGTTTACGGGGGGCAGAAAGCTCCTATAATTCACCCCTCCACTTT.